This TCR beta chain came from a study of T cell responses to AZD1222 COVID-19 vaccine. Findings and caveats of the study: Nearly half of spike-specific TCRs reportedly go after variant regions that carry no mutations. Without day 14 samples, only post-peak T cell repertoires were studied.

This clone showed up just once. Its antigen remains unknown. Clones were read by immunoSEQ multiplex PCR, and TCRdb kept only the in-frame ones, dropping some. The sample includes 250,000 to 300,000 clones, 90% to 95% seen only once; the top ten take 0.5% to 0.65%. CDR1 and CDR2 (germline): MDHEN, SYDVKM. The CDR3 totals 16 residues. V was pared by 6 bases and J by 7 bases, with 21 bases between. This receptor was taken from an adult who received the AZD1222 COVID-19 vaccine. The sample was peripheral blood, taken 28 days after the second AZD1222 dose. V is TRBV28 and J is TRBJ1-4, with D possibly being TRBD1 (6 bases). The CDR3 sequence is CASSSPGGGPGEKLFF. In DNA, the CDR3 is TGTGCCAGCAGCTCCCCGGGTGGGGGGCCGGGTGAAAAACTGTTTTTT.